These 25 T cell receptor beta chains share one sample of origin, sequenced in a study of cytomegalovirus exposure and HLA in healthy donors. PCR primers comprised 60 Vbeta and 13 Jbeta primers. Sequenced by immunoSEQ multiplex PCR; TCRdb stores in-frame clones only, minus some. This sample yields some 150,000 clones, of which roughly 82% are seen a single time; approximately 12% belongs to the top ten. Sequenced: PBMCs. The receptors were gathered from a man aged 50-60 years in good health and CMV-seropositive.

This clone showed up just once. The same CDR3 arises from other DNA sequences in this sample as well. V gene TRBV10-3 combines with J gene TRBJ1-2; TRBD1 matches 11 bases. Germline V gene sequence: CDR1 ENHRY, CDR2 SYGVKD. The V and J ends lost 7 bases and 4 bases, in that order; junction bases with no gene match: 2. The CDR3 length is 13 residues. In nucleotides, the CDR3 is TGTGCCATCAAAGGACAGGGGGCCTATGGCTACACCTTC. This encodes CAIKGQGAYGYTF.

This chain connects TRBV7-9 to TRBJ2-1; a possible D gene is TRBD1 (6 bases). This CDR3 comprises 16 residues. Trimming stripped 5 bases from V and 0 bases from J, with 14 bases between. Germline-derived CDR1 and CDR2 are SEHNR and FQNEAQ (reference sequence). CDR3 amino acids: CASSRTGKNSYNEQFF. CDR3 in DNA: TGTGCCAGCAGCCGCACAGGGAAAAACTCCTACAATGAGCAGTTCTTC.

The chain is built from TRBV7-2 and TRBJ1-2; tentative D call: TRBD1 (6 bases). Germline assignment: CDR1 SGHTA and CDR2 FQGNSA. The CDR3 runs to 15 residues. V was clipped by 5 bases and J by 2 bases, with 15 bases between them. The CDR3 DNA is TGTGCCAGCAGCAAGACCGGGACATCGAACTATGGCTACACCTTC. It specifies CASSKTGTSNYGYTF.

The gene calls are TRBV6-5 and TRBJ2-7, with a possible D match to TRBD1 (6 bases). The CDR3 length is 15 residues. V lost 2 bases and J lost 1, with 12 bases in between. Germline assignment: CDR1 MNHEY and CDR2 SVGAGI. The CDR3 DNA reads TGTGCCAGCAGTTACCCGGCAGGGGAATCCTACGAGCAGTACTTC. Protein sequence: CASSYPAGESYEQYF.

The chain employs TRBV11-2 and TRBJ1-1, with D tentatively TRBD1 (5 bases). V was trimmed by 4 bases and J by 3 bases, leaving 12 bases between them. Germline lookup yields CDR1 SGHAT and CDR2 FQNNGV. The CDR3 has 14 amino acids. CDR3 protein: CASSWEGRDTEAFF. DNA for the CDR3: TGTGCCAGCAGCTGGGAGGGCAGGGACACTGAAGCTTTCTTT.

V and J are TRBV11-2 and TRBJ2-2, with 8 bases lining up with TRBD1. The V and J ends lost 7 bases and 7 bases, in that order; junction bases with no gene match: 8. This CDR3 is 14 amino acids long. Germline CDR1 reads SGHAT; CDR2 reads FQNNGV. CDR3 protein: CASTGQGGGGELFF. CDR3 coding DNA: TGTGCCAGCACTGGACAGGGAGGAGGCGGGGAGCTGTTTTTT.

This rearrangement joins TRBV19 to TRBJ1-1, with 7 bases identical to TRBD1. J was trimmed by 6 bases and V by 7 bases; bases with no gene match: 11. The CDR3 totals 14 residues. CDR1 is LNHDA and CDR2 is SQIVND in the germline V gene (reference sequence). The chain's CDR3 is CASKRDREYPEAFF. The CDR3 DNA sequence: TGTGCCAGTAAACGAGACAGGGAATACCCTGAAGCTTTCTTT.

The genes are TRBV6-5 and TRBJ1-2; D is unresolved. The length of the CDR3 is 11 residues. With 6 bases removed from V and 4 bases from J, the gap between germline ends came to 6 bases. Germline loops: CDR1 MNHEY, CDR2 SVGAGI. The CDR3 protein is CASSFFYGYTF. Written as DNA, the CDR3 is TGTGCCAGCAGCTTCTTCTATGGCTACACCTTC.

The J gene is TRBJ1-2, the V gene TRBV6-5; D might be TRBD1 (6 bases). Trimming stripped 5 bases from V and 4 bases from J, with 11 bases between. CDR1 and CDR2 from the germline V gene are MNHEY and SVGAGI. The CDR3 spans 13 residues. The CDR3 is CASSTPQGYGYTF. The CDR3, as DNA: TGTGCCAGCAGTACCCCACAGGGCTATGGCTACACCTTC.

The chain uses TRBV7-2 and TRBJ2-5; D may be TRBD2 (6 bases). The J call is in doubt because the DNA end fits TRBJ2-7 better. CDR3 length: 14 residues. Germline V lookup: CDR1 SGHTA, CDR2 FQGNSA. CDR3 nucleotide sequence: TGTGCCAGCACCAAGACTAGTGGGAGCCACGAGCAGTACTTC. Translated: CASTKTSGSHEQYF.

The chain uses TRBV27 and TRBJ2-1; 11 bases agree with TRBD2. After removal of 8 bases from V and 4 bases from J, the junction contained 13 bases not matched to a gene. This CDR3 spans 17 amino acids. The germline gives CDR1 MNHEY, CDR2 SMNVEV (reference sequence). The CDR3 reads CASGEGSGRVSYNEQFF. CDR3 DNA sequence: TGTGCCAGCGGGGAGGGTAGCGGGAGGGTATCTTACAATGAGCAGTTCTTC.

The sample holds one count of this clone. The chain recombines TRBV5-3 with TRBJ2-7, with TRBD2 matching over 8 bases. TRBV5-3 is an ORF; its function is uncertain. This CDR3 contains 14 residues. V shed 5 bases, J shed 2 bases, and the junction held 6 bases outside the gene matches. This chain's CDR3 is CARSQGLVTYEQYF. In DNA, the CDR3 is TGTGCCAGAAGTCAGGGACTAGTAACCTACGAGCAGTACTTC.

V gene TRBV5-1 combines with J gene TRBJ1-3, with a tentative D call TRBD1 (5 bases). The CDR3 is 15 amino acids. The V gene's germline CDR1 is SGHRS and CDR2 YFSETQ. Trimming took off 1 base at V and 0 bases at J, with 8 bases between the two ends. The CDR3 sequence: CASSLTGASGNTIYF. The DNA for the CDR3 is TGCGCCAGCAGCTTGACAGGAGCCTCTGGAAACACCATATATTTT.

This clone was seen a single time. The chain recombines TRBV5-1 with TRBJ2-7; possibly TRBD1 for D (6 bases). The CDR3 is made up of 12 amino acids. V lost 4 bases and J lost 3, with 8 bases in between. Germline V gene sequence: CDR1 SGHRS, CDR2 YFSETQ. DNA for the CDR3: TGCGCCAGCAGCCGGGACATCTACGAGCAGTACTTC. Translation gives CASSRDIYEQYF.

V is TRBV13 and J is TRBJ2-2; 7 bases align to TRBD2. V dropped 2 bases and J dropped 8; count of bases not matched to a gene: 8. The V gene's germline CDR1 is PRHDT and CDR2 FYEKMQ (reference sequence). The CDR3 sequence is 15 residues long. Written as DNA, the CDR3 is TGTGCCAGCAGCTTACGACTAGCCCCGAGGGGGGAGCTGTTTTTT. It specifies CASSLRLAPRGELFF.

This rearrangement joins TRBV7-9 to TRBJ2-2; 8 nucleotides match TRBD1. This CDR3 contains 16 residues. Germline-derived CDR1 and CDR2 are SEHNR and FQNEAQ (reference sequence). The junction had 10 bases not matched to a gene; V was cut back by 5 bases and J by 5 bases. DNA for the CDR3: TGTGCCAGCAGCCCCCCCCCTGGACAGGGTACCGGGGAGCTGTTTTTT. It codes for CASSPPPGQGTGELFF.

V gene TRBV28 combines with J gene TRBJ1-5; 8 bases map to TRBD1. CDR1 is MDHEN and CDR2 is SYDVKM in the germline V gene. This CDR3 region has 15 residues. Trimming at V came to 2 bases and at J to 5 bases, leaving 5 bases not matched to a gene. This CDR3 is CASSLIQGVDQPQHF. DNA for the CDR3: TGTGCCAGCAGTTTAATACAGGGGGTCGATCAGCCCCAGCATTTT.

This sequence joins TRBV6-5 and TRBJ1-2, with D maybe TRBD1 (5 bases). The CDR3 is made up of 13 amino acids. Germline CDR1 MNHEY, CDR2 SVGAGI. Trimming took 5 bases from V and 6 from J, leaving 13 bases between them. CDR3 protein: CASSHQEGDGYTF. DNA of the CDR3: TGTGCCAGCAGTCACCAGGAAGGGGATGGCTACACCTTC.

This sequence joins TRBV1 and TRBJ2-7; the table's D call, TRBD2, has no DNA check behind it. TRBV1 is shown as a pseudogene. The CDR3 totals 12 residues. CDR3 residues: CTSSQDIYEQYF. The DNA of the CDR3 is TGCACCAGCAGCCAAGATATCTACGAGCAGTACTTC.

The V and J genes are TRBV30 and TRBJ2-1; the match to TRBD1 covers 9 bases. Germline values: CDR1 GTSNPN, CDR2 SVGIG (reference sequence). The CDR3 has 16 residues. V dropped 3 bases and J dropped 0; count of bases not matched to a gene: 6. As DNA, the CDR3 is TGTGCCTGGAGGGCTGGGACAGGGCGCTCCTACAATGAGCAGTTCTTC. Translated: CAWRAGTGRSYNEQFF.

V usage is TRBV5-1 and J usage is TRBJ1-4, with D maybe TRBD1 (6 bases). Germline CDR1 reads SGHRS; CDR2 reads YFSETQ. The V end was cut by 2 bases, the J end by 0 bases, with 14 bases between. This CDR3 is built from 17 residues. CDR3 sequence: CASSLGGQRTTNEKLFF. For the CDR3, the DNA is TGCGCCAGCAGCTTAGGCGGACAGCGTACAACTAATGAAAAACTGTTTTTT.

The rearrangement joins TRBV4-2 to TRBJ2-4; possible D gene TRBD2, 5 bases. V gave up 1 base and J gave up 7 bases, with 11 bases separating them. CDR3 length: 14 amino acids. Germline V gene lookup returns CDR1 LGHNA and CDR2 YNFKEQ. The CDR3 region has the DNA TGTGCCAGCAGCCAAGTCCGGGATAGTAACATTCAGTACTTC. Its translation: CASSQVRDSNIQYF.

The genes are TRBV5-4 and TRBJ2-5; 7 bases are shared with TRBD1. The CDR3 consists of 14 residues. Germline CDR1 reads SGHNT; CDR2 reads YYREEE (reference sequence). J was trimmed by 3 bases and V by 2 bases; bases with no gene match: 4. CDR3 coding DNA: TGTGCCAGCAGCTTAGGGGGCCTAGAAGAGACCCAGTACTTC. As protein: CASSLGGLEETQYF.

This clone was seen only once. V is TRBV7-2 and J is TRBJ2-7; 8 nucleotides agree with TRBD2. This CDR3 region has 15 residues. Germline V lookup: CDR1 SGHTA, CDR2 FQGNSA. With 1 base clipped from V and 2 bases from J, the junction kept 4 bases outside the gene matches. This CDR3 reads CASSLGSGGTYEQYF. DNA for the CDR3: TGTGCCAGCAGCTTAGGAAGCGGGGGTACCTACGAGCAGTACTTC.

The chain joins TRBV2 to TRBJ1-6; possibly TRBD1 for D (5 bases). The CDR3 runs 18 residues. Trimming pared 0 bases from V and 6 bases from J, leaving 18 bases between. In germline, CDR1 is SNHLY, CDR2 FYNNEI. In nucleotides, the CDR3 is TGTGCCAGCAGTGAAGCCAAACAGACCGCCGGGGGTAATTCACCCCTCCACTTT. Translating it yields CASSEAKQTAGGNSPLHF.